These T cell receptor beta chains were read from a single sample in a study of CXCR3-negative and CXCR3-positive naive CD8 T cells. Reanalyzing the 5' RACE reads, TCRdb keeps one entry per CDR3 protein, without DNA. With 55,000 to 75,000 distinct CDR3 sequences in the sample, the ten largest clones hold approximately 0.72%. Sequences were obtained from naive CXCR3+ CD8+ T cells from blood. The receptors come from a human donor in good health. Some clones in this sample may be carry-over from other donors' samples. The CDR3 runs from the conserved cysteine through the conserved F or W. Fields, in order: J gene, V gene, CDR3 protein.

J gene: TRBJ2-7; V gene: TRBV28; CDR3 protein: CASGESVTFYEQYF
J gene: TRBJ1-2; V gene: TRBV4-2; CDR3 protein: CASSHLTGNYGYTF
J gene: TRBJ1-1; V gene: TRBV12-3/TRBV12-4; CDR3 protein: CASSNTGGTEAFF
J gene: TRBJ2-1; V gene: TRBV7-9; CDR3 protein: CASSLGTRVYNEQFF
J gene: TRBJ2-3; V gene: TRBV7-9; CDR3 protein: CASSPQLGGGSTDTQYF
J gene: TRBJ1-2; V gene: TRBV12-3/TRBV12-4; CDR3 protein: CASSLFWGQGYGYTF
J gene: TRBJ1-4; V gene: TRBV4-3; CDR3 protein: CASSQGTHSSNEKLFF
J gene: TRBJ2-7; V gene: TRBV20-1; CDR3 protein: CSARPPGQGIYEQYF
J gene: TRBJ2-1; V gene: TRBV23-1; CDR3 protein: CASNDPHEELPNEQFF
J gene: TRBJ2-5; V gene: TRBV10-3; CDR3 protein: CAISPTWGGEKETQYF
J gene: TRBJ2-7; V gene: TRBV30; CDR3 protein: CAWSPGTGNYEQYF
J gene: TRBJ2-2; V gene: TRBV6-4; CDR3 protein: CASSDSYTGELFF
J gene: TRBJ2-7; V gene: TRBV28; CDR3 protein: CASSSYRGLRNEQYF
J gene: TRBJ2-3; V gene: TRBV15; CDR3 protein: CATSRPPGTRSSDTQYF
J gene: TRBJ1-5; V gene: TRBV6-6; CDR3 protein: CASSYSDRVEQPQHF
J gene: TRBJ1-5; V gene: TRBV27; CDR3 protein: CATSGATGGNQPQHF
J gene: TRBJ2-5; V gene: TRBV7-2; CDR3 protein: CASSLASGGDRETQYF
J gene: TRBJ2-1; V gene: TRBV23-1; CDR3 protein: CASPVLAHNEQFF